The clone carrying this TCR beta chain was seen a handful of times. Its specificity is not known. This specimen belongs to a study of T-cell reconstitution after alpha-beta-depleted transplantation in children. This CDR3 comprises 18 residues. Germline V gives CDR1 MGHRA, CDR2 YSYEKL. With V trimmed by 4 bases and J by 5 bases, 17 bases remained unmatched. Findings and limits, study-wide: In patients about two months after transplant, alpha-beta T cells reportedly arose from several hundred expanded graft clones. The authors attributed T-cell counts and diversity one year after transplant mostly to newly produced T cells.

Using unique molecular identifiers, the investigators prepared the TCRbeta library. TCRdb used MiXCR to reprocess the PCR reads, holding one entry per CDR3 protein. The data show approximately 500,000 distinct CDR3 sequences, with about 10% seen just once and around 2% held by the top ten. This TCR was sampled from a child aged 2-15 years with inherited bone marrow failure, due to receive a stem cell transplant. The sample here was PBMCs, taken before TCRalphabeta/CD19-depleted stem cell transplant. V usage is TRBV4-1 and J usage is TRBJ2-1; 7 positions match TRBD2. DNA for the CDR3: TGCGCCAGCAGCCCCTCCCGCCGGGTACTAGCGACTAACAATGAGCAGTTCTTC. Protein product: CASSPSRRVLATNNEQFF.